This entry lists 8 T cell receptor beta chains sequenced from one sample in a study of control samples from healthy donors and cancer patients (dated by TCRdb to 2019 to 2021). The library was produced with the immunoSEQ multiplex PCR assay. Sourced from immuneACCESS, this table was stored by TCRdb with only in-frame sequences that have V and J called. A share of the clones is absent; for the studies checked, an unresolved V gene accounts for under half, and the remainder has no known explanation. Recorded for this sample are roughly 88,000 clones; approximately 90% of them occurred a single time. The ten largest clones add up to around 0.92% of the sample. Sequencing was done on a sample of blood. The receptors shown here come from a woman between 25 and 40 years old in good health.

The chain recombines TRBV28 with TRBJ1-6; D gene ambiguous. CDR1 and CDR2 (germline): MDHEN, SYDVKM. The CDR3 is 16 residues long. V was clipped by 6 bases and J by 7 bases, with 19 bases between them. This CDR3 reads CASSQIPPGGNSPLHF. The CDR3 DNA reads TGTGCCAGCAGCCAGATCCCCCCAGGCGGGAATTCACCCCTCCACTTT.

The CDR3 nucleotides read TGTGCCAGCAGCCCGGGACGCGCGGCCTCCGGGGAGCTGTTTTTT. Amino acid sequence: CASSPGRAASGELFF. The V and J genes are TRBV5-8 and TRBJ2-2; tentatively, D is TRBD1 or TRBD2 (5 bases each). Per germline, CDR1 SGHTS and CDR2 YDEGEE. Trimming left V 4 bases short and J 6 bases short, with 16 bases between. The CDR3 loop spans 15 amino acids. The whole variable domain, filled in from reference TRBV5-8 and TRBJ2-2, reads EAGVTQSPTHLIKTRGQQATLRCSPISGHTSVYWYQQALGLGLQFLLWYDEGEERNRGNFPPRFSGRQFPNYSSELNVNALELEDSALYLCASSPGRAASGELFFGEGSRLTVL.

In nucleotides, the CDR3 is TGTGCCAGCAGCTATATGACAGGGGGCCACACTGAAGCTTTCTTT. This translates into CASSYMTGGHTEAFF. The V call is TRBV11-2, the J call TRBJ1-1; TRBD1 matches at 10 bases. The CDR3 has 15 residues. Trimming cost V 4 bases and J 3 bases; bases outside gene matches: 5. Looked up from germline, CDR1 is SGHAT and CDR2 is FQNNGV.

The rearrangement links TRBV4-2 to TRBJ1-5, with D uncertain. With 4 bases removed from V and 4 bases from J, the gap between germline ends came to 14 bases. This CDR3 is built from 15 residues. CDR1 and CDR2 (germline): LGHNA, YNFKEQ. The CDR3, as DNA: TGTGCCAGCAGCCGGGATTCGGCCAGTAATCAGCCCCAGCATTTT. It encodes CASSRDSASNQPQHF.

This clone occurred a few times. The J gene is TRBJ1-4, the V gene TRBV15; no definite D call. Germline V gene lookup returns CDR1 LNHNV and CDR2 YYDKDF (reference sequence). The length of the CDR3 is 15 residues. Trimming took off 4 bases at V and 2 bases at J, with 11 bases between the two ends. The CDR3 coding sequence is TGTGCCACCAGCATCCGCTTGGAGACTAATGAAAAACTGTTTTTT. Encoded protein: CATSIRLETNEKLFF.

This chain connects TRBV11-3 to TRBJ2-1; 9 bases agree with TRBD1. The CDR3 is 15 amino acids. After removal of 1 base from V and 7 bases from J, the junction contained 5 bases not matched to a gene. Germline V gene lookup returns CDR1 SGHNT and CDR2 YENEEA. This CDR3 reads CASSLVGQGFNEQFF. As DNA, the CDR3 is TGTGCCAGCAGCTTAGTGGGACAGGGTTTTAATGAGCAGTTCTTC.

The chain links TRBV12-3 or TRBV12-4 to TRBJ2-1; TRBD1 is a possible D gene (5 bases). The CDR3 covers 11 residues. Between the trimmed V and J ends, which lost 5 bases and 13 bases, there was a span of 12 bases. This chain's CDR3 is CASSPRGTQFF. The CDR3 DNA follows: TGTGCCAGCAGTCCTAGGGGCACCCAGTTCTTC.

The chain joins TRBV12-5 to TRBJ2-7; perhaps TRBD2 as D (5 bases). Germline CDR1 reads LGHNT; CDR2 reads FRNRAP. The ends were cut back, 5 bases at V and 3 bases at J, with 11 bases in the middle. The CDR3 has 13 amino acids. CDR3 amino acids: CASGRTENYEQYF. The CDR3 DNA is TGTGCTAGTGGTCGGACTGAGAACTACGAGCAGTACTTC. Full variable domain (remainder filled in from reference TRBV12-5 and TRBJ2-7): DARVTQTPRHKVTEMGQEVTMRCQPILGHNTVFWYRQTMMQGLELLAYFRNRAPLDDSGMPKDRFSAEMPDATLATLKIQPSEPRDSAVYFCASGRTENYEQYFGPGTRLTVT.